This T cell receptor (beta chain) emerged from a study of T cells in tuberculosis. Study-wide context: Sequenced TCRs come from CD1B-GMM tetramer-binding T cells.

Study-level findings and limits: Some low-affinity tetramer-binding T cells may be absent from this sample.

Germline V gene data show CDR1 as SNHLY and CDR2 as FYNNEI. CDR3 length: 14 amino acids. V was pared by 7 bases and J by 6 bases, with 16 bases between. After thawing and overnight rest, PBMC were stained with GMM-loaded CD1B tetramer, viability dye and anti-CD3 for sorting. The lipid loaded on the CD1B tetramers was C32 glucose monomycolate from Rhodococcus equi. PBMC for tetramer sorting were first depleted of CD14-expressing monocytes. In its sample, this clone was seen a few times. TCR-alpha and TCR-beta chains were sequenced unpaired. The data were produced by immunoSEQ multiplex PCR, yet TCRdb's version contains in-frame clones alone and is incomplete. The table records 60,000 or so clones, about 86% of them present only once.

This chain connects TRBV2 to TRBJ1-5, with a weak D call TRBD1 (5 bases). The sample consisted of CD1b-GMM tetramer-negative cells sorted from PBMCs. The clonotype was recovered from an adult woman with latent tuberculosis. As DNA, the CDR3 is TGTGCCAGCACCCTACAGGCTTCAGGTCAGCCCCAGCATTTT. Encoded protein: CASTLQASGQPQHF.